The 4 T cell receptor beta chains given below trace back to one sample, sequenced in a study of T cells in Graves' hyperthyroidism and ophthalmopathy. What was amplified from RNA transcripts were TCR beta CDR3 regions. First-round RT-PCR with HTBI primers amplified the TCR CDR3 region. TCRdb redid the calling of the multiplex PCR reads with MiXCR, one entry per CDR3 protein. Of about 350,000 distinct CDR3 sequences listed, approximately 18% are singletons. Sequencing used blood. The receptors were sampled from a woman aged 40 to 50 with Graves' ophthalmopathy.

The sample holds many counts of this clonotype. The rearrangement uses TRBV10-3 and TRBJ2-5; 9 nucleotides match TRBD2. The V and J ends lost 4 bases and 2 bases, in that order; junction bases with no gene match: 8. CDR3 size: 16 residues. Germline V gene data show CDR1 as ENHRY and CDR2 as SYGVKD. The CDR3 nucleotides read TGTGCCATCAGTGGGACTAGCGCTGGGGGTCAAGAGACCCAGTACTTC. Protein: CAISGTSAGGQETQYF.

The chain couples TRBV12-3 or TRBV12-4 to TRBJ2-5; D possibly matches TRBD1 or TRBD2 (7 bases each). The CDR3 extends over 15 amino acids. The V gene lost 6 bases and the J gene lost 4 bases, with 18 bases spanning the gap. The CDR3 DNA reads TGTGCCAGCAGGTATTCAGGGGGAGGGCCAGAGACCCAGTACTTC. Translated: CASRYSGGGPETQYF.

This clonotype was recorded only once. The chain carries TRBV28 and TRBJ2-5, with 12 bases identical to TRBD1. The germline V gene encodes CDR1 MDHEN and CDR2 SYDVKM. CDR3 length: 15 amino acids. V shed 6 bases, J shed 5 bases, and the junction held 7 bases outside the gene matches. The CDR3 reads CASRTGTGGRETQYF. The CDR3 coding sequence is TGTGCCAGCAGAACCGGGACAGGGGGCCGGGAGACCCAGTACTTC.

This clonotype was detected ten times or more. The chain uses TRBV19 and TRBJ2-7; weak D call: TRBD2 (5 bases). The V gene's germline CDR1 is LNHDA and CDR2 SQIVND (reference sequence). This CDR3 has 14 amino acids. Trimming cost V 5 bases and J 4 bases, with 15 bases left between them. The CDR3 DNA reads as TGTGCCAGTAGTTCCCGGGATGGGCCATACGAGCAGTACTTC. Translated, it gives CASSSRDGPYEQYF.